A selection of T cell receptor beta chains follows, all from one sample in a study of OX40 agonist ivuxolimab in advanced cancers. TCRdb's copy holds only in-frame clones and misses some; the assay was immunoSEQ multiplex PCR. The table has over 70,000 clones, approximately 90% seen once. The sample here was CD4+ or CD8+ T cells sorted from blood, taken in a trial of the OX40 agonist ivuxolimab. The receptors were gathered from an adult with an advanced solid tumor such as melanoma, head and neck, liver or kidney cancer. The CDR3 runs from the conserved cysteine through the conserved F or W. The D gene is left open where the match is weak. Only part of the rows carry a size: once, few, many, or a class if the clone is expanded.

D: TRBD1; J: TRBJ2-5; size: medium-sized; V: TRBV28; CDR3: CASSLRTGEETQYF; DNA: TGTGCCAGCAGTTTAAGGACAGGGGAAGAGACCCAGTACTTC
D: -; J: TRBJ1-1; size: -; V: TRBV7-9; CDR3: CASSLGYSGTEAFF; DNA: TGTGCCAGCAGCTTAGGATATTCCGGCACTGAAGCTTTCTTT
D: TRBD2; J: TRBJ2-7; size: -; V: TRBV14; CDR3: CASSQPLDAGGHPYEQYF; DNA: TGTGCCAGCAGCCAACCCTTGGATGCGGGAGGCCATCCCTACGAGCAGTACTTC
D: -; J: TRBJ2-7; size: -; V: TRBV10-3; CDR3: CAISESGALWEQYF; DNA: TGTGCCATCAGTGAGTCGGGGGCACTCTGGGAGCAGTACTTC
D: TRBD1; J: TRBJ2-7; size: -; V: TRBV4-1; CDR3: CASSPYRGSAYEQYF; DNA: TGCGCCAGCAGCCCTTACAGGGGGTCCGCCTACGAGCAGTACTTC
D: TRBD2; J: TRBJ2-1; size: -; V: TRBV2; CDR3: CASSDSGRARNEQFF; DNA: TGTGCCAGCAGTGACAGCGGGAGGGCGAGGAATGAGCAGTTCTTC
D: -; J: TRBJ2-7; size: few; V: TRBV29-1; CDR3: CSVDSGGASYEQYF; DNA: TGCAGCGTTGATTCCGGGGGAGCGTCCTACGAGCAGTACTTC
D: -; J: TRBJ1-1; size: -; V: TRBV5-4; CDR3: CASSPGGTEAFF; DNA: TGTGCCAGCAGCCCAGGTGGGACTGAAGCTTTCTTT
D: -; J: TRBJ1-1; size: -; V: TRBV5-6; CDR3: CASSLALLLTEAFF; DNA: TGTGCCAGCAGCTTGGCCTTACTCCTCACTGAAGCTTTCTTT
D: -; J: TRBJ2-5; size: -; V: TRBV6-1; CDR3: CASSPYRYQETQYF; DNA: TGTGCCAGCAGCCCCTACAGGTACCAAGAGACCCAGTACTTC
D: TRBD1; J: TRBJ1-1; size: -; V: TRBV30; CDR3: CACIRDSETEAFF; DNA: TGTGCCTGTATAAGGGACAGCGAGACTGAAGCTTTCTTT
D: -; J: TRBJ2-2; size: -; V: TRBV10-1; CDR3: CASSEYTGELFF; DNA: TGCGCCAGCAGTGAATACACCGGGGAGCTGTTTTTT
D: -; J: TRBJ2-1; size: -; V: TRBV9; CDR3: CASSPHSGADEQFF; DNA: TGTGCCAGCAGCCCGCACTCGGGAGCCGATGAGCAGTTCTTC
D: TRBD1; J: TRBJ2-7; size: once; V: TRBV6-6; CDR3: CASSRDSYEQYF; DNA: TGTGCCAGCAGCCGGGACAGCTACGAGCAGTACTTC
D: -; J: TRBJ2-3; size: -; V: TRBV6-6; CDR3: CASSSTSEVDTQYF; DNA: TGTGCCAGCAGTTCGACCTCAGAGGTAGATACGCAGTATTTT
D: TRBD2; J: TRBJ2-7; size: -; V: TRBV19; CDR3: CASSTLAGGYEQYF; DNA: TGTGCCAGTAGTACCCTAGCGGGGGGCTACGAGCAGTACTTC
D: -; J: TRBJ1-1; size: -; V: TRBV27; CDR3: CASSILRGSWTEAFF; DNA: TGTGCCAGCAGCATCCTCAGGGGAAGCTGGACTGAAGCTTTCTTT
D: -; J: TRBJ2-7; size: -; V: TRBV7-3; CDR3: CASSLTPRKGEQYF; DNA: TGTGCCAGCAGCTTAACGCCGAGAAAGGGCGAGCAGTACTTC
D: TRBD2; J: TRBJ2-7; size: -; V: TRBV27; CDR3: CASSPGLETYEQYF; DNA: TGTGCCAGCAGCCCGGGACTAGAAACCTACGAGCAGTACTTC
D: -; J: TRBJ2-7; size: -; V: TRBV7-2; CDR3: CASSLAASAYEQYF; DNA: TGTGCCAGCAGCTTAGCTGCTAGCGCCTACGAGCAGTACTTC
D: TRBD2; J: TRBJ2-7; size: -; V: TRBV4-1; CDR3: CASSQDWRELNEQYF; DNA: TGCGCCAGCAGCCAAGATTGGCGGGAGCTAAACGAGCAGTACTTC
D: -; J: TRBJ2-7; size: -; V: TRBV6-4; CDR3: CASSDAGGEQYF; DNA: TGTGCCAGCAGTGACGCTGGTGGCGAGCAGTACTTC
D: TRBD2; J: TRBJ2-2; size: -; V: TRBV5-4; CDR3: CASRAGQALHTGELFF; DNA: TGTGCCAGCAGAGCGGGGCAGGCCCTTCACACCGGGGAGCTGTTTTTT
D: -; J: TRBJ1-2; size: -; V: TRBV7-3; CDR3: CASSFDNRQGYTF; DNA: TGTGCCAGCAGCTTCGACAATCGCCAGGGCTACACCTTC
D: -; J: TRBJ2-7; size: -; V: TRBV5-4; CDR3: CASSRTGRLSYEQYF; DNA: TGTGCCAGCAGCCGTACAGGGCGATTATCTTACGAGCAGTACTTC
D: -; J: TRBJ1-1; size: few; V: TRBV27; CDR3: CASSLLGGYTEAFF; DNA: TGTGCCAGCAGTTTACTGGGGGGGTACACTGAAGCTTTCTTT
D: TRBD1; J: TRBJ1-2; size: -; V: TRBV7-9; CDR3: CASSLGAGGGYGYTF; DNA: TGTGCCAGCAGCTTAGGCGCAGGGGGTGGCTATGGCTACACCTTC
D: -; J: TRBJ2-3; size: once; V: TRBV12-2; CDR3: CASRFPKVTDTQYF; DNA: TGTGCAAGTCGCTTTCCCAAAGTCACAGATACGCAGTATTTT
D: -; J: TRBJ2-3; size: -; V: TRBV2; CDR3: CASSEWAPTDTQYF; DNA: TGTGCCAGCAGTGAATGGGCCCCCACAGATACGCAGTATTTT
D: -; J: TRBJ2-6; size: -; V: TRBV18; CDR3: CASSQREKGSGANVLTF; DNA: TGTGCCAGCTCCCAAAGGGAGAAGGGCTCTGGGGCCAACGTCCTGACTTTC
D: TRBD2; J: TRBJ2-1; size: -; V: TRBV10-3; CDR3: CAISELERGLDNEQFF; DNA: TGTGCCATCAGTGAGCTTGAGCGGGGGTTAGACAATGAGCAGTTCTTC
D: TRBD2; J: TRBJ2-1; size: -; V: TRBV27; CDR3: CASSFTGGPYNEQFF; DNA: TGTGCCAGCAGTTTCACGGGGGGGCCCTACAATGAGCAGTTCTTC
D: -; J: TRBJ2-5; size: -; V: TRBV4-1; CDR3: CASSQVDNQETQYF; DNA: TGCGCCAGCAGCCAAGTTGATAACCAAGAGACCCAGTACTTC
D: TRBD1; J: TRBJ2-5; size: -; V: TRBV7-9; CDR3: CASSRDRNQETQYF; DNA: TGTGCCAGCAGCCGGGACAGGAACCAAGAGACCCAGTACTTC
D: TRBD1; J: TRBJ1-1; size: -; V: TRBV7-8; CDR3: CASSSGQGASEAFF; DNA: TGTGCCAGCAGCTCGGGACAGGGGGCCTCTGAAGCTTTCTTT
D: -; J: TRBJ1-2; size: -; V: TRBV5-1; CDR3: CASSLAGTGYTF; DNA: TGCGCCAGCAGCTTGGCAGGGACTGGCTACACCTTC
D: -; J: TRBJ1-2; size: -; V: TRBV29-1; CDR3: CSVEAVNGYTF; DNA: TGCAGCGTTGAGGCTGTCAATGGCTACACCTTC
D: -; J: TRBJ2-5; size: -; V: TRBV6-6; CDR3: CASSQNEETQYF; DNA: TGTGCCAGCAGTCAGAACGAAGAGACCCAGTACTTC
D: -; J: TRBJ2-1; size: once; V: TRBV9; CDR3: CASSVEVGFEQFF; DNA: TGTGCCAGCAGCGTAGAGGTTGGGTTTGAGCAGTTCTTC
D: -; J: TRBJ2-7; size: -; V: TRBV29-1; CDR3: CSARDTGYEQYF; DNA: TGCAGCGCCAGGGACACCGGCTACGAGCAGTACTTC
D: TRBD1; J: TRBJ2-7; size: once; V: TRBV7-9; CDR3: CASTAVGQGYEQYF; DNA: TGTGCCAGCACCGCAGTAGGACAGGGTTACGAGCAGTACTTC
D: TRBD2; J: TRBJ2-3; size: once; V: TRBV4-2; CDR3: CASSLVAGSTDTQYF; DNA: TGTGCCAGCAGCCTAGTAGCGGGAAGCACAGATACGCAGTATTTT